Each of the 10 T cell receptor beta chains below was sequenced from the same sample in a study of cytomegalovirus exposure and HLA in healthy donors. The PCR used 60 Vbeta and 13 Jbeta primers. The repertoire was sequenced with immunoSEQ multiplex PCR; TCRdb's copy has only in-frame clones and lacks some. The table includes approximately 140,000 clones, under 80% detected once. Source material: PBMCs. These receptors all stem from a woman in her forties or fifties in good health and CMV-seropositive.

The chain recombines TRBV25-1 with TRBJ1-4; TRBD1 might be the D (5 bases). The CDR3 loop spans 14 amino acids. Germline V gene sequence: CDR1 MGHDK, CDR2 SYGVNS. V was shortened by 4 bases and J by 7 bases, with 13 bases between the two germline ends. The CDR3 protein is CASSVQGGVEKLFF. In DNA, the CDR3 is TGTGCCAGCAGTGTCCAGGGAGGGGTTGAAAAACTGTTTTTT.

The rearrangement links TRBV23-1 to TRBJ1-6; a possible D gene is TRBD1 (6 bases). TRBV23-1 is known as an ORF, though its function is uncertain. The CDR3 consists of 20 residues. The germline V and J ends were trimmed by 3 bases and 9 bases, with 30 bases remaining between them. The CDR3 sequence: CASSHPYYPKQGIQRSPLHF. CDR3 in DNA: TGCGCCAGCAGTCATCCATATTATCCTAAACAGGGTATCCAACGTTCACCCCTCCACTTT.

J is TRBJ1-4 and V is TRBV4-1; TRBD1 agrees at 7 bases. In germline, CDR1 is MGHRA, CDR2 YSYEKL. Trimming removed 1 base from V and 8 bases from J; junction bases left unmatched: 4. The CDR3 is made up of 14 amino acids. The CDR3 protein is CASSQVGTAEKLFF. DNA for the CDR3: TGCGCCAGCAGCCAAGTAGGGACAGCCGAAAAACTGTTTTTT.

In nucleotides, the CDR3 is TGTGCCAGCAGCTTAGGGACTAGCGGTGCTACCGGGGAGCTGTTTTTT. Translation gives CASSLGTSGATGELFF. The rearrangement joins TRBV11-3 to TRBJ2-2, with 10 bases lining up with TRBD2. From germline, CDR1 is SGHNT and CDR2 YENEEA. The V segment lost 1 base and the J segment 5 bases; nucleotides outside the gene matches: 4. This CDR3 has 16 amino acids.

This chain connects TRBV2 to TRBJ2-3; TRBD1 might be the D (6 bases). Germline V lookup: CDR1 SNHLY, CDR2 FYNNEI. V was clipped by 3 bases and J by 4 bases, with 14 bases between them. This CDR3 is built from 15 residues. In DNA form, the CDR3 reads TGTGCCAGCAGTGACAGGGGTCGTGTAGCAGATACGCAGTATTTT. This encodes CASSDRGRVADTQYF.

The DNA for the CDR3 is TGTGCCAGCAGGGTAACAGGCTCTGGGGCCAACGTCCTGACTTTC. This codes for CASRVTGSGANVLTF. This chain uses TRBV5-4 with TRBJ2-6, with TRBD1 as a possible D gene (5 bases). The CDR3 has 15 residues. V lost 5 bases, J lost 0 bases, and 9 bases lay in between. Per the germline V gene, CDR1 is SGHNT and CDR2 is YYREEE (reference sequence).

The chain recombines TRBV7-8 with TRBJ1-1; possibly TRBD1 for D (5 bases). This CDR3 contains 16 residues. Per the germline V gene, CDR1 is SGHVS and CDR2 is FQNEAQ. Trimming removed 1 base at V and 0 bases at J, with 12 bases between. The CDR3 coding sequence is TGTGCCAGCAGCTTAGGGGAAGGGGCGCTGAACACTGAAGCTTTCTTT. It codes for CASSLGEGALNTEAFF.

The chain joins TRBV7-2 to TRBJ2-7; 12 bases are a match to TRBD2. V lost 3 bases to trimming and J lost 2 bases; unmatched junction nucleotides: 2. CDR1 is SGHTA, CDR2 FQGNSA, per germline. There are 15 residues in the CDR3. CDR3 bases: TGTGCCAGCAGCTTTACTAGCGGGGGGCCCTACGAGCAGTACTTC. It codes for CASSFTSGGPYEQYF.

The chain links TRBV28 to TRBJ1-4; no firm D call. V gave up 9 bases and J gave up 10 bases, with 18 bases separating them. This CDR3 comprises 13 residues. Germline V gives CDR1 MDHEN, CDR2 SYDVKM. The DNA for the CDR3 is TGTGCCAGTATTCTCCGGCGGACTGGAAAACTGTTTTTT. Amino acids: CASILRRTGKLFF.

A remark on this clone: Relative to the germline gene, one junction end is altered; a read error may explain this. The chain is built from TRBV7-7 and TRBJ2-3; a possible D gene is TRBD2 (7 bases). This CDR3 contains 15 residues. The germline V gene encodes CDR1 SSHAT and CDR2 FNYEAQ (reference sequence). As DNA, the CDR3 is TGTGCTAGCAGCTTAGAAGGGGGGGGGACGGATACGCAGTATTTT. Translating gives CASSLEGGGTDTQYF.